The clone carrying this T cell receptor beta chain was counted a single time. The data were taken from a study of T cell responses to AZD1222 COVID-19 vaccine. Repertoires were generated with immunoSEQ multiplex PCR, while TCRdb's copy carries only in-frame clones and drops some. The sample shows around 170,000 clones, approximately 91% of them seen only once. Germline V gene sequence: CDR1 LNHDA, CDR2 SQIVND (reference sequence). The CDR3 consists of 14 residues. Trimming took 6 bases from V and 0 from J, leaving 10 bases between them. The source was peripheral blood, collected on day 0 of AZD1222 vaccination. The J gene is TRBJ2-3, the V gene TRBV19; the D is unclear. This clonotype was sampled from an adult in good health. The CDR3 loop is CASRNARSTDTQYF. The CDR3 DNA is TGTGCCAGTAGGAACGCTCGGAGCACAGATACGCAGTATTTT. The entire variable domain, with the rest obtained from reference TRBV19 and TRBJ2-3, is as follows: DGGITQSPKYLFRKEGQNVTLSCEQNLNHDAMYWYRQDPGQGLRLIYYSQIVNDFQKGDIAEGYSVSREKKESFPLTVTSAQKNPTAFYLCASRNARSTDTQYFGPGTRLTVL.